These T cell receptor beta chains were read from a single sample in a study of CD8+ T cells in alopecia areata. Clones were read by immunoSEQ multiplex PCR, and TCRdb kept only the in-frame ones, dropping some. Among 140,000 or so clones listed, less than 75% were seen once. Sample: CD8+ T cells sorted from blood. The receptor source for this set is a human donor in good health. CDR3s include the opening cysteine and the closing phenylalanine or tryptophan. Each record gives: V gene, D gene, CDR3 protein. The D gene is left open where the match is weak.

>TRBV5-1|TRBD1
CASSLARQGAGGADGYTF
>TRBV9|-
CASSPTMGASYEQYF
>TRBV7-9|-
CASSSAVMTGTDTQYF
>TRBV29-1|TRBD1
CSVERDRAYGYTF
>TRBV2|-
CASSEAIVGVRDSYEQYF
>TRBV29-1|TRBD1
CSVETGALPYEQYF
>TRBV25-1|-
CASSELWEGANEQYF
>TRBV6-5|TRBD1
CASSPPRGNYNEQFF
>TRBV7-8|-
CASSLGIQFLADRGPEGEQYF
>TRBV29-1|-
CSVDSGSGLEQFF
>TRBV4-1|TRBD2
CASSQGTRNYNEQFF
>TRBV2|TRBD2
CASLAGLAVVETQYF
>TRBV29-1|TRBD2
CSVEEASGSYEQYF
>TRBV19|-
CASTGFEAEAFF
>TRBV20-1|-
CSASLGAEQYF
>TRBV27|TRBD1
CASSPQTGGYEQYF
>TRBV15|-
CATSPHRATNEKLFF
>TRBV30|TRBD2
CAWSHGRGGYGKFF
>TRBV27|TRBD1
CASSTGQDEAFF
>TRBV29-1|TRBD2
CSVEDLGGKTLNNEQFF
>TRBV2|-
CASTPSSANTGELFF
>TRBV29-1|-
CSVVAGFTDTQYF
>TRBV27|TRBD1
CASSPGQAGYEQYF
>TRBV29-1|-
CSVRTPDSTYEQYF
>TRBV27|TRBD2
CASRTLAGGYNEQFF
>TRBV29-1|-
CSADSVNEQFF